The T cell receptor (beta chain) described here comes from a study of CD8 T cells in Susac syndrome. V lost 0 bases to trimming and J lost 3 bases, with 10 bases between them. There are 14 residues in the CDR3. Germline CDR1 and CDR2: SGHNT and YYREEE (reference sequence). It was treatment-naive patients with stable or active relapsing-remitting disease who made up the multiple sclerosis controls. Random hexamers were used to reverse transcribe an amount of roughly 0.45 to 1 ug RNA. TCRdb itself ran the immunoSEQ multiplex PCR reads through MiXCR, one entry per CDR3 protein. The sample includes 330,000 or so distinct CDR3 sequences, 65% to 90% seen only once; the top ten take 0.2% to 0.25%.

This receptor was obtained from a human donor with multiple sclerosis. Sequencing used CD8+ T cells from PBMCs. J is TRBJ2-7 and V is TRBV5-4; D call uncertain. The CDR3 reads CASSLGVSRYEQYF. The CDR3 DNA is TGTGCCAGCAGCTTGGGCGTGAGTCGCTACGAGCAGTACTTC.